These T cell receptor beta chains were read from a single sample in a study of T cell repertoires in cytomegalovirus infection. TCRdb re-analysed the reads in MiXCR, keeping a single row per CDR3 protein. The data show about 300,000 distinct CDR3 sequences, around 9.6% seen once. The sequenced material came from PBMCs. These receptors were taken from a human donor in good health (CMV status not recorded). Some clones in this sample may be carry-over from other donors' samples. The conserved cysteine and the conserved F or W are not part of the CDR3 here.

J gene: TRBJ1-2
V gene: TRBV7-2
CDR3 protein: ASSSSGPVYGYT

J gene: TRBJ1-2
V gene: TRBV20-1
CDR3 protein: SASYRDPYGYT

J gene: TRBJ2-1
V gene: TRBV7-2
CDR3 protein: ASSTSLWGQF

J gene: TRBJ2-3
V gene: TRBV6-2/TRBV6-3
CDR3 protein: ASSYPDKDTDTQY

J gene: TRBJ1-4
V gene: TRBV5-6
CDR3 protein: ASSLGPGPNEKLF

J gene: TRBJ1-3
V gene: TRBV6-6
CDR3 protein: ASSYETEYRILGNTIY

J gene: TRBJ1-4
V gene: TRBV28
CDR3 protein: ASSRQATNEKLF

J gene: TRBJ2-2
V gene: TRBV10-2
CDR3 protein: ASGTSGGTGELF

J gene: TRBJ2-3
V gene: TRBV20-1
CDR3 protein: SAGDRGSTDTQY

J gene: TRBJ1-5
V gene: TRBV28
CDR3 protein: ASSSGTNSNQPQH

J gene: TRBJ2-7
V gene: TRBV7-6
CDR3 protein: ASSLEWVSYEQY

J gene: TRBJ1-2
V gene: TRBV12-3/TRBV12-4
CDR3 protein: ASSWDRGYT

J gene: TRBJ2-1
V gene: TRBV2
CDR3 protein: ASSQGVPSYNEQF

J gene: TRBJ2-3
V gene: TRBV7-9
CDR3 protein: ASRPPVGTDTQY

J gene: TRBJ2-2
V gene: TRBV28
CDR3 protein: ASVGQPNTGELF

J gene: TRBJ2-1
V gene: TRBV6-2/TRBV6-3
CDR3 protein: ASSYGLRYDNEQF

J gene: TRBJ2-5
V gene: TRBV29-1
CDR3 protein: SAGGETQY

J gene: TRBJ2-7
V gene: TRBV7-8
CDR3 protein: ASSPKRISYEQY

J gene: TRBJ2-3
V gene: TRBV27
CDR3 protein: ASSFSGGRDTQY

J gene: TRBJ2-1
V gene: TRBV5-1
CDR3 protein: ASSLGAGGPSYEQF

J gene: TRBJ2-3
V gene: TRBV20-1
CDR3 protein: SFRSGGFTDTQY

J gene: TRBJ2-7
V gene: TRBV13
CDR3 protein: ASTIGRGPLYEQY

J gene: TRBJ1-2
V gene: TRBV5-1
CDR3 protein: ASSFRSATARAFYGYT

J gene: TRBJ2-3
V gene: TRBV29-1
CDR3 protein: SVDRVPKQSTDTQY

J gene: TRBJ1-4
V gene: TRBV7-2
CDR3 protein: ASSLRPGPPYEKLF

J gene: TRBJ2-1
V gene: TRBV6-2/TRBV6-3
CDR3 protein: ASSRESSYNEQF

J gene: TRBJ1-2
V gene: TRBV28
CDR3 protein: AAGLQGTYGYT

J gene: TRBJ1-2
V gene: TRBV28
CDR3 protein: ASSTEQGYYGYT

J gene: TRBJ2-5
V gene: TRBV2
CDR3 protein: ASSAGVGRETQY

J gene: TRBJ2-1
V gene: TRBV20-1
CDR3 protein: SAVYRRQF

J gene: TRBJ2-1
V gene: TRBV7-2
CDR3 protein: ASSSSSGGLFNEQF

J gene: TRBJ2-4
V gene: TRBV7-2
CDR3 protein: ASSSPPRTSGELAKNIQY

J gene: TRBJ2-3
V gene: TRBV20-1
CDR3 protein: SARVLGTDTQY

J gene: TRBJ1-1
V gene: TRBV28
CDR3 protein: ASSFDSAVGEAF

J gene: TRBJ2-5
V gene: TRBV6-5
CDR3 protein: ASSYGPTGRQETQY

J gene: TRBJ2-1
V gene: TRBV5-1
CDR3 protein: ASSQAGGAFNEQF

J gene: TRBJ2-1
V gene: TRBV20-1
CDR3 protein: SARGGSSYNEQS

J gene: TRBJ2-1
V gene: TRBV6-5
CDR3 protein: ASSYSIPADQVFRNEQF

J gene: TRBJ2-5
V gene: TRBV20-1
CDR3 protein: SALVARTAQY

J gene: TRBJ2-3
V gene: TRBV6-6
CDR3 protein: ASSYVDNTDTQY

J gene: TRBJ2-1
V gene: TRBV2
CDR3 protein: ASSRDRDEQF

J gene: TRBJ1-1
V gene: TRBV7-8
CDR3 protein: ASSPRGGGNTEAF

J gene: TRBJ1-1
V gene: TRBV6-6
CDR3 protein: ASSYSRARGTEAF

J gene: TRBJ2-1
V gene: TRBV10-3
CDR3 protein: ATQSSSLSYNEQF

J gene: TRBJ1-2
V gene: TRBV7-2
CDR3 protein: ASSRGQGDYGYT

J gene: TRBJ2-3
V gene: TRBV10-3
CDR3 protein: AIRVAGGTDTQY

J gene: TRBJ1-1
V gene: TRBV20-1
CDR3 protein: SALTGGSTEAF

J gene: TRBJ2-7
V gene: TRBV5-5
CDR3 protein: ASSRGPSYEQY

J gene: TRBJ2-5
V gene: TRBV7-2
CDR3 protein: ASSLFGEETQY

J gene: TRBJ1-3
V gene: TRBV28
CDR3 protein: ASWEGISNTIY

J gene: TRBJ2-1
V gene: TRBV2
CDR3 protein: ASKRLASYNEQF

J gene: TRBJ1-4
V gene: TRBV6-5
CDR3 protein: ASSYGSLNEKLF

J gene: TRBJ1-2
V gene: TRBV7-9
CDR3 protein: ASSLVGDGDGYT

J gene: TRBJ1-1
V gene: TRBV7-2
CDR3 protein: ASSFSGGGMNTEAF

J gene: TRBJ1-2
V gene: TRBV29-1
CDR3 protein: SVEDPGDRGYYGYT

J gene: TRBJ1-1
V gene: TRBV19
CDR3 protein: ASSIKSPTEAF

J gene: TRBJ2-2
V gene: TRBV6-2/TRBV6-3
CDR3 protein: ASRTVQPRDLGIGELF